These 17 T cell receptor beta chains originate from one sample sequenced in a study of blood T cell repertoires in COVID-19. TCRdb's copy holds only in-frame clones and misses some; the assay was immunoSEQ multiplex PCR. The sample has roughly 45,000 clones; roughly 82% are singletons. The specimen was peripheral blood. Receptors were obtained from a woman aged 55-69 years with acute or convalescent COVID-19.

This chain uses TRBV6-1 with TRBJ2-3; 8 positions match TRBD2. This CDR3 spans 13 amino acids. CDR1 MNHNS and CDR2 SASEGT come from the germline V gene. V was pared by 3 bases and J by 9 bases, with 5 bases of the junction left unmatched. As DNA, the CDR3 is TGTGCCAGCAGTGACGCGGGGGGAGAGACGCAGTATTTT. It is translated as CASSDAGGETQYF.

The V gene is TRBV19, the J gene TRBJ1-2; D ambiguous. The CDR3 is 12 residues long. V lost 5 bases and J lost 4, with 8 bases in between. Germline CDR1 LNHDA, CDR2 SQIVND (reference sequence). CDR3 residues: CASSYGGYGYTF. CDR3 DNA sequence: TGTGCCAGTAGTTACGGAGGCTATGGCTACACCTTC.

The V gene is TRBV6-5, the J gene TRBJ2-7; 12 positions agree with TRBD2. Per the germline V gene, CDR1 is MNHEY and CDR2 is SVGAGI. The CDR3 has 14 residues. Trimming cost V 7 bases and J 1 base; bases outside gene matches: 2. The CDR3 DNA is TGTGCCAGCACGACTAGCGGGGGTTCCTACGAGCAGTACTTC. Amino acids: CASTTSGGSYEQYF.

This clone was seen a handful of times. The J gene is TRBJ2-3, the V gene TRBV24-1; TRBD2 might be the D (5 bases). Trimming removed 4 bases at V and 0 bases at J, with 13 bases between. Germline loops: CDR1 KGHDR, CDR2 SFDVKD. The CDR3 is made up of 16 amino acids. The CDR3: CATSDPGSPSTDTQYF. CDR3 nucleotides: TGTGCCACCAGTGACCCGGGGTCCCCTAGCACAGATACGCAGTATTTT.

This clone appeared a few times. The chain has TRBV5-1 and TRBJ2-1; TRBD1 agrees at 9 bases. There are 13 residues in the CDR3. V lost 4 bases and J lost 7; bases outside the gene matches: 3. Germline-derived CDR1 and CDR2 are SGHRS and YFSETQ. CDR3 bases: TGCGCCAGCAGCCCGGGGACAGGGAATGAGCAGTTCTTC. Translation gives CASSPGTGNEQFF.

The CDR3 bases are TGTGCCAGCTCCATGGGTAGGGGGATGGCTGAAGCTTTCTTT. It specifies CASSMGRGMAEAFF. The rearrangement joins TRBV2 to TRBJ1-1; D is perhaps TRBD1 (6 bases). Germline V CDR1 and CDR2: SNHLY, FYNNEI. V was clipped by 8 bases and J by 6 bases, with 19 bases between them. The CDR3 consists of 14 residues. The variable domain in full, with the rest retrieved from reference TRBV2 and TRBJ1-1, is EPEVTQTPSHQVTQMGQEVILRCVPISNHLYFYWYRQILGQKVEFLVSFYNNEISEKSEIFDDQFSVERPDGSNFTLKIRSTKLEDSAMYFCASSMGRGMAEAFFGQGTRLTVV.

The chain combines TRBV11-2 with TRBJ1-1; D unclear. The V end lost 2 bases, the J end lost 7 bases, and 5 bases lay between the germline ends. The germline gives CDR1 SGHAT, CDR2 FQNNGV. The length of the CDR3 is 11 residues. The CDR3 region is CASSLRGEAFF. DNA for the CDR3: TGTGCCAGCAGCTTACGGGGTGAAGCTTTCTTT.

In this sample, this clone turned up once. The chain combines TRBV5-1 with TRBJ1-2; no reliable D call. Germline CDR1 reads SGHRS; CDR2 reads YFSETQ. The CDR3 loop spans 13 amino acids. V lost 0 bases and J 6 bases, leaving 9 bases between the germline ends. The CDR3 reads CASSLAGTDGYTF. CDR3 nucleotide sequence: TGCGCCAGCAGCTTGGCAGGCACAGATGGCTACACCTTC.

This chain links TRBV4-3 with TRBJ1-2; 9 bases align to TRBD1. There are 17 residues in the CDR3. Germline trimming cut 0 bases from V and 5 bases from J; bases unmatched to any gene: 10. CDR1 is LGHNA and CDR2 is YSLEER in the germline V gene. The CDR3 sequence: CASSQDRTGADFYGYTF. The DNA for the CDR3 is TGCGCCAGCAGCCAAGACAGGACAGGGGCTGATTTTTATGGCTACACCTTC.

V usage is TRBV5-4 and J usage is TRBJ1-1, with a possible D match to TRBD1 (6 bases). Germline assignment: CDR1 SGHNT and CDR2 YYREEE (reference sequence). V was shortened by 4 bases and J by 11 bases, with 15 bases between the two germline ends. This CDR3 comprises 12 residues. In DNA, the CDR3 is TGTGCCAGCAGCGAACAGGGAATCGGGGCTTTCTTT. Encoded protein: CASSEQGIGAFF.

The gene calls are TRBV12-3 or TRBV12-4 and TRBJ1-2; 8 nucleotides match TRBD1. V shed 8 bases and J 8 bases; nucleotides not matched to a gene: 7. CDR3 size: 12 residues. The CDR3 region is CASWGQEDGYTF. CDR3 nucleotide sequence: TGTGCCAGCTGGGGACAGGAGGACGGCTACACCTTC.

The chain recombines TRBV6-6 with TRBJ1-5; 8 positions agree with TRBD1. V lost 0 bases, J lost 4 bases, and 5 bases stayed unmatched. Germline V gives CDR1 MNHNY, CDR2 SVGAGI (reference sequence). CDR3 length: 16 amino acids. CDR3 protein: CASSYSGQGANQPQHF. The CDR3 nucleotides read TGTGCCAGCAGTTACTCGGGGCAGGGGGCGAATCAGCCCCAGCATTTT.

The V gene is TRBV4-2, the J gene TRBJ1-2, with 7 nucleotides matching TRBD1. CDR3 length: 15 residues. Germline-derived CDR1 and CDR2 are LGHNA and YNFKEQ. V lost 0 bases to trimming and J lost 3 bases; unmatched junction nucleotides: 4. The CDR3 DNA reads as TGTGCCAGCAGCCAAGAGGTCAGGGGGGACTATGGCTACACCTTC. Translated: CASSQEVRGDYGYTF.

The chain has TRBV6-5 and TRBJ2-1; 11 nucleotides line up with TRBD1. With V trimmed by 4 bases and J by 6 bases, 5 bases remained unmatched. Germline V gene data show CDR1 as MNHEY and CDR2 as SVGAGI. The CDR3 runs 15 residues. The CDR3 DNA reads as TGTGCCAGCAGTTCGAACGGACAGGGGGCCAATGAGCAGTTCTTC. This encodes CASSSNGQGANEQFF.

This rearrangement joins TRBV4-3 to TRBJ1-1; D is ambiguous. Germline CDR1 and CDR2: LGHNA and YSLEER. Trimming pared 0 bases from V and 1 base from J, leaving 9 bases between. This CDR3 is built from 15 residues. The CDR3 reads CASSQDPAGNTEAFF. The DNA of the CDR3 is TGCGCCAGCAGCCAAGATCCCGCCGGGAACACTGAAGCTTTCTTT.

CDR3 sequence: CASSPRGGAGYEQYF. DNA of the CDR3: TGCGCCAGCAGCCCCAGAGGTGGAGCCGGCTACGAGCAGTACTTC. V is TRBV5-1 and J is TRBJ2-7, with unresolved D. Germline V lookup: CDR1 SGHRS, CDR2 YFSETQ. V was trimmed by 4 bases and J by 3 bases, leaving 17 bases between them. The CDR3 is made up of 15 amino acids.

The rearrangement joins TRBV6-5 to TRBJ1-2; D may be TRBD1 (5 bases). The V gene lost 5 bases and the J gene lost 4 bases, with 11 bases spanning the gap. The germline gives CDR1 MNHEY, CDR2 SVGAGI. The CDR3 has 13 residues. The chain's CDR3 is CASSNPDSYGYTF. The CDR3 DNA is TGTGCCAGCAGTAACCCTGACAGCTATGGCTACACCTTC.